This TCR beta chain appears in the sequencing data of a study of regulatory and conventional T cells in RAG deficiency (dated by TCRdb to about 2017). Turning to the overall study: The study used high-throughput TCR beta sequencing to compare repertoire diversity and composition of Treg, conventional CD4+ and CD8+ T cells between RAG-deficient patients and healthy controls.

In regard to this clone: Its binding antigen is unknown. Per-nucleotide qualities are absent, and no much larger clonotype sits a single base away.

Points the paper makes about the study in general: For some subjects, some analyses of T-cell subsets were not performed. Sorted CD25-high CD127-low cells from Omenn syndrome patients may represent peripherally activated cells rather than bona fide Treg cells. Compared with control T-cell subpopulations, RAG-deficient patients had much lower Shannon entropy and higher Simpson indices. Shorter CDR3 lengths were found in all patient T-cell subsets, and >90% Treg-Tconv repertoire overlap at nucleotide and amino acid level was observed in Omenn syndrome patients. Compared with controls, Omenn syndrome and CID/AS patients had about 100-fold fewer unique TCR beta sequences in Treg cells, but only approximately 10-fold fewer in the other subsets.

Before genomic DNA extraction, conventional CD4+ T cells were purified from blood as CD25-low CD127-high cells. Repertoire analyses used roughly 8 healthy control donors as the comparison group. The library relied on the immunoSEQ multiplex PCR assay. Genomic DNA from the sorted T-cell subsets was used to amplify and sequence rearranged TCR beta chain products. On the study's bioinformatics: Shannon entropy and Simpson indices were used to measure how diverse the repertoire of productive TCR beta rearrangements was. To assess clonal expansion, the frequencies of the 100 most abundant productive TCR beta clonotypes were added up as a share of total reads. A self-reactivity index based on amino acid usage at CDR3beta positions 6 and 7 was applied to the TRB repertoires. Two-way ANOVA was used for repertoire analyses, and Student t or Mann-Whitney tests were used for flow cytometric analyses. TCRdb stores this immuneACCESS table with in-frame sequences only. Part of the clones is absent; in the studies checked, under half of the shortfall reflects unresolved V genes, and no reason is known for the rest. The D gene and trimming were derived from the DNA, and the V and J assignments and clone size from that table. In this sample the table shows about 46,000 clones, 85% to 90% of which occur a single time. Clones ranked in the top ten supply about 0.53% of the sample.

Its CDR3 holds 13 amino acids, cysteine through phenylalanine. Just the 39-base CDR3 DNA is kept, in frame starting at base 1. The V and J ends are trimmed by 8 bases and 0 bases, leaving 8 bases between them. The germline V gene encodes CDR1 MNHNS and CDR2 SASEGT. This sample was also put to use in a study of regulatory T cells. The second study, in turn, reports: The multiplex PCR relied on 52 forward TRBV primers and 13 reverse TRBJ primers, and amplification bias was corrected through assay-based and computational methods. In patients, repertoires had restricted unique TRB V-J pairs and skewed V and J gene usage, with regulatory T cells showing the most marked changes. Between CD3G-deficient patients and healthy controls, the study compared T-cell receptor beta repertoires in sorted regulatory T cells, conventional CD4+ T cells and CD8+ T cells. Ficoll density separation was used to isolate peripheral blood mononuclear cells. Within the immunoSEQ assay, multiplex PCR amplified rearranged TRB loci from genomic DNA. TRB amplicons were sequenced using an Illumina HiSeq platform. Custom algorithms error-filtered the raw sequences and aligned the raw sequences to reference gene sequences, after which the immunoSEQ online tools were used for analysis. Frequencies of productive and nonproductive TRB rearrangements were assessed among unique sequences as well as among total sequences. Prism software was used to run t tests, Mann-Whitney tests or two-way ANOVA for comparisons between groups.

In this chain, TRBV6-1 is recombined with TRBJ1-5; the D gene is unclear. This clonotype was sampled from a human donor in good health. Specimen: CD4+ effector T cells sorted from blood. The CDR3 has the sequence CASEGYSNQPQHF. The DNA sequence is given as TGTGCCAGCGAGGGATATAGCAATCAGCCCCAGCATTTT.